These T cell receptor beta chains were read from a single sample in a study of blood T cell repertoires in COVID-19. Assay used: immunoSEQ multiplex PCR; TCRdb lists only in-frame clones, some missing. The data show just over 650,000 clones, 85% to 90% seen once. What was sequenced was peripheral blood. Source of these receptors: a woman aged 18-30 years with acute or convalescent COVID-19. The CDR3 runs from the conserved cysteine through the conserved F or W. D genes are given only for firm matches. Not every row has a clone size; where given, it reads once, few, many or a size class.

. | TRBJ1-1 | 18 | TRBV7-9 | . | TGTGCCAGTAATGTATGGGGCGGGAGAGACCAGATGAACACTGAAGCTTTCTTT | CASNVWGGRDQMNTEAFF
. | TRBJ1-2 | 13 | TRBV19 | few | TGTGCCAGTAGTATAAGCAGGGCAGATGGCTACACCTTC | CASSISRADGYTF
TRBD1 | TRBJ2-5 | 14 | TRBV29-1 | . | TGCAGCGTTGACGGGACAGGGTGGCAAGAGACCCAGTACTTC | CSVDGTGWQETQYF
. | TRBJ1-5 | 18 | TRBV21-1 | . | TGTGCCAGCAGCCACTGGGACAGGGGGCCGAATAGCAATCAGCCCCAGCATTTT | CASSHWDRGPNSNQPQHF
. | TRBJ2-2 | 15 | TRBV6-1 | . | TGTGCCAGCAGTGAAGATGTCGTGAACACCGGGGAGCTGTTTTTT | CASSEDVVNTGELFF
TRBD1 | TRBJ2-3 | 13 | TRBV5-1 | . | TGCGCCAGCGAAAGACAGGGTACAGATACGCAGTATTTT | CASERQGTDTQYF
. | TRBJ1-4 | 14 | TRBV27 | . | TGTGCCAGCAGACCACAGGGTGGAAGAGAAAAACTGTTTTTT | CASRPQGGREKLFF
TRBD1 | TRBJ2-3 | 16 | TRBV6-5 | . | TGTGCCAGCAGTTACGTGGGGCAGGGGGGCACAGATACGCAGTATTTT | CASSYVGQGGTDTQYF
TRBD1 | TRBJ2-1 | 15 | TRBV19 | . | TGTGCCACCACCCCCGGGACAGGGGTTTTTAATGAGCAGTTCTTC | CATTPGTGVFNEQFF
. | TRBJ1-2 | 13 | TRBV21-1 | . | TGTGCCAGCAGCAGTGGAGAGCCCTATGGCTACACCTTC | CASSSGEPYGYTF
. | TRBJ1-5 | 17 | TRBV19 | few | TGTGCCAGTACCCAAGTAGCAAATACTTATAGCAATCAGCCCCAGCATTTT | CASTQVANTYSNQPQHF